This T cell receptor beta chain was identified in a study of spatial heterogeneity in lung cancer. Study background: There were, on average, more than eight raw-read appearances for each unique TCR and UMI combination. Study-wide results and caveats: How many expanded intratumoral alpha and beta TCRs were present tracked the tumor mutation count, which was a count of nonsynonymous mutations.

V lost 6 bases and J 1 base, leaving 6 bases between the germline ends. Germline V CDR1 and CDR2: MNHNY, SVGAGI (reference sequence). The CDR3 is 12 amino acids. In this sample, this clonotype turned up many times. Antigen: not known. A distinct unique molecular identifier was carried by each TCR cDNA molecule. TCRdb re-analysed the 5' RACE reads in MiXCR, keeping a single row per CDR3 protein. The sample carries 25,000 to 30,000 distinct CDR3 sequences, approximately 7.7% recorded once. Specified time point: sample taken at primary tumor resection. Sequencing covered unsorted whole RNA taken from tumor, nontumor lung or frozen PBMC.

This chain uses TRBV6-6 with TRBJ1-2, with no clear D. The TCR sequence derives from a male donor with early-stage non-small cell lung cancer. Material: lung tumor tissue, obtained at surgery. As DNA, the CDR3 is TGTGCCAGCAGCTCATTTAACTATGGCTACACCTTC. The encoded protein is CASSSFNYGYTF.